Given below is one T cell receptor beta chain in context. The CDR3 loop spans 14 amino acids. Per the germline V gene, CDR1 is SGHTA and CDR2 is FQGNSA. V was pared by 1 base and J by 7 bases, with 11 bases between. The protocol was immunoSEQ multiplex PCR, while the TCRdb copy is restricted to in-frame clones and leaves out a portion. The sample has about 200,000 clones, 72% seen once. These data are taken from a study of cytotoxic CD8 clonotypes in ibrutinib-treated CLL. The sample was PBMCs, taken after 24 months of ibrutinib treatment. This sequence originates from a human donor with chronic lymphocytic leukemia. V usage is TRBV7-2 and J usage is TRBJ1-5; perhaps TRBD1 as D (6 bases). The CDR3 protein is CASSLGWRGQPQHF. CDR3 nucleotide sequence: TGTGCCAGCAGCTTAGGCTGGAGGGGGCAGCCCCAGCATTTT.